A single sample gave rise to the 7 T cell receptor beta chains below, sequenced in a study of blood T cell repertoires in COVID-19. Repertoires were generated with immunoSEQ multiplex PCR, while TCRdb's copy carries only in-frame clones and drops some. The sample contains fewer than 250,000 clones, about nine tenths of which appear only once. Specimen: peripheral blood. The source of these receptors is a woman aged 60-75 years with acute or convalescent COVID-19.

The chain has TRBV7-3 and TRBJ1-6; 12 bases are a match to TRBD1. Germline V gene sequence: CDR1 SGHTA, CDR2 FQGTGA. CDR3 length: 17 amino acids. The ends lost 2 bases at V and 10 bases at J; junction bases unmatched: 9. The CDR3 reads CASSLVAAGTGGSPLHF. CDR3 bases: TGTGCCAGCAGCTTAGTAGCAGCAGGGACAGGGGGCTCACCCCTCCACTTT.

The chain employs TRBV7-3 and TRBJ1-2; D not certain. Deletions cut 5 bases from V and 5 bases from J, with 15 bases between. Germline V lookup: CDR1 SGHTA, CDR2 FQGTGA. The CDR3 loop spans 14 amino acids. The CDR3 DNA follows: TGTGCCAGCAGCCCACTGGGAGGGTATTATGGCTACACCTTC. Its protein product is CASSPLGGYYGYTF.

The gene calls are TRBV6-5 and TRBJ1-2; 7 bases match TRBD1. The junction had 8 bases not matched to a gene; V was cut back by 6 bases and J by 7 bases. There are 13 residues in the CDR3. The V gene's germline CDR1 is MNHEY and CDR2 SVGAGI. The CDR3 region is CASSRDQGGGYTF. The CDR3 DNA sequence: TGTGCCAGCAGCCGTGACCAGGGGGGTGGCTACACCTTC.

This chain uses TRBV11-2 with TRBJ2-3, with D uncertain. Trimming shortened V by 3 bases and J by 2 bases, and 9 bases separated the two germline ends. Germline V gives CDR1 SGHAT, CDR2 FQNNGV. This CDR3 contains 14 residues. CDR3 DNA: TGTGCCAGCAGCTTGACCGGGTCCACAGATACGCAGTATTTT. Translated: CASSLTGSTDTQYF.

The chain joins TRBV28 to TRBJ1-1; no clear D gene. Trimming took off 2 bases at V and 0 bases at J, with 13 bases between the two ends. This CDR3 has 16 amino acids. Germline loops: CDR1 MDHEN, CDR2 SYDVKM. For the CDR3, the DNA is TGTGCCAGCAGTTTACTGTCCAGAGGAATGAACACTGAAGCTTTCTTT. Protein: CASSLLSRGMNTEAFF.

This chain joins TRBV30 and TRBJ1-6; D not certain. V gave up 2 bases and J gave up 9 bases, with 20 bases separating them. This CDR3 has 16 amino acids. CDR1 is GTSNPN and CDR2 is SVGIG in the germline V gene (reference sequence). This CDR3 is CAWSTPREGLSSPLHF. The CDR3 nucleotides read TGTGCCTGGAGTACCCCTCGGGAGGGCTTGAGTTCACCCCTCCACTTT.

The rearrangement joins TRBV7-7 to TRBJ2-1, with 10 bases fitting TRBD2. V trimming: 4 bases; J trimming: 6 bases; junction bases outside the gene matches: 9. Per germline, CDR1 SSHAT and CDR2 FNYEAQ (reference sequence). This CDR3 has 16 residues. The CDR3 spells CASSSSTSGIRNEQFF. The CDR3 region has the DNA TGTGCCAGCAGCTCGTCTACTAGCGGGATTCGCAATGAGCAGTTCTTC.